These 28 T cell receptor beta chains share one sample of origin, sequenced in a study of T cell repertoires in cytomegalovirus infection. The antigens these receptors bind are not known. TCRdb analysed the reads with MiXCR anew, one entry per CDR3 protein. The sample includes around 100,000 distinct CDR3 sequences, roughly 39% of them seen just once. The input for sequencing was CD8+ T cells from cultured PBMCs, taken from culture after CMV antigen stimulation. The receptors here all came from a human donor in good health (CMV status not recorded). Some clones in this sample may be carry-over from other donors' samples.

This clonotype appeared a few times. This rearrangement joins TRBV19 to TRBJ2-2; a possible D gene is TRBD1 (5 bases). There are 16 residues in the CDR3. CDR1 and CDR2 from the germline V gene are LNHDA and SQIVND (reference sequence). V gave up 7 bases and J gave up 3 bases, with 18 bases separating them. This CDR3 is CASKGWGSWDTGELFF. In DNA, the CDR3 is TGTGCCAGTAAGGGGTGGGGATCCTGGGACACCGGGGAGCTGTTTTTT.

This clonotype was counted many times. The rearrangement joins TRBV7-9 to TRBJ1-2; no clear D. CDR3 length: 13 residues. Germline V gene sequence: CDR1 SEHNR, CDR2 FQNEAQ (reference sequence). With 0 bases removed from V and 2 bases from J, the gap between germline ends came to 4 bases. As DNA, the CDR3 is TGTGCCAGCAGCTTAGCCGAGAACTATGGCTACACCTTC. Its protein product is CASSLAENYGYTF.

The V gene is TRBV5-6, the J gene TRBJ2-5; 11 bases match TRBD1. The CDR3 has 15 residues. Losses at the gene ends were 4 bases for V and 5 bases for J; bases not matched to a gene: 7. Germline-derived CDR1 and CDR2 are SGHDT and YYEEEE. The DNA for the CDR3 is TGTGCCAGCAGCACGGACAGGGGGCTTCGGGAGACCCAGTACTTC. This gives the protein CASSTDRGLRETQYF.

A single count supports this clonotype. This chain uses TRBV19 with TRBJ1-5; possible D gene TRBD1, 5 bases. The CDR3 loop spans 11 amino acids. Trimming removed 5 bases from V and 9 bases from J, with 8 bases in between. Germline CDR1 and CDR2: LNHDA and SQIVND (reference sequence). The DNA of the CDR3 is TGTGCCAGTAGTGTGGGGGGGCCCCAGCATTTT. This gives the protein CASSVGGPQHF.

CDR3 sequence reads: CASSLYGELFF. In nucleotides, the CDR3 is TGTGCCAGCAGCTTATACGGGGAGCTGTTTTTT. The chain employs TRBV7-2 and TRBJ2-2; D ambiguous. The CDR3 has 11 residues. Trimming took 2 bases from V and 7 from J, leaving 2 bases between them. Germline values: CDR1 SGHTA, CDR2 FQGNSA.

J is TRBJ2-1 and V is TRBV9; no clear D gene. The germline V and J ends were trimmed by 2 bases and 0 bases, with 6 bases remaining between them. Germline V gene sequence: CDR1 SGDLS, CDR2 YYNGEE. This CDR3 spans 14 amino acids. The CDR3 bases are TGTGCCAGCAGCGTGTTGGACTCCTACAATGAGCAGTTCTTC. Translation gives CASSVLDSYNEQFF.

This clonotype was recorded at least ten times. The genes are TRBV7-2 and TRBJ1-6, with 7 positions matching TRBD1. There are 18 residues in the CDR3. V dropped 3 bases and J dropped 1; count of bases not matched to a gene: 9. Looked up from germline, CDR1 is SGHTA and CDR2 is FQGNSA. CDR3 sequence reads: CASSLNRGSGSYNSPLHF. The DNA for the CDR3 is TGTGCCAGCAGCTTGAACAGGGGTTCGGGTTCCTATAATTCACCCCTCCACTTT. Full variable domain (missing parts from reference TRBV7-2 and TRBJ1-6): GAGVSQSPSNKVTEKGKDVELRCDPISGHTALYWYRQSLGQGLEFLIYFQGNSAPDKSGLPSDRFSAERTGGSVSTLTIQRTQQEDSAVYLCASSLNRGSGSYNSPLHFGNGTRLTVT.

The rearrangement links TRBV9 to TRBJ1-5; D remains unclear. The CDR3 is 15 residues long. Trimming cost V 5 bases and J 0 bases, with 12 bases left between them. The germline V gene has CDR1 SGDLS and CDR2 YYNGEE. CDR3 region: CASSSSGGSNQPQHF. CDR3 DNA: TGTGCCAGCAGTTCCTCAGGTGGTAGCAATCAGCCCCAGCATTTT.

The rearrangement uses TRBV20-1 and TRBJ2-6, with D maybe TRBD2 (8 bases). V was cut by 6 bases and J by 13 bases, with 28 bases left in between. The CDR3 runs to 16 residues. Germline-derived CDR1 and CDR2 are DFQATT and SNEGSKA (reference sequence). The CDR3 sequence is CSARGGGGGIPRVLTF. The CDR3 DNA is TGCAGTGCCAGGGGGGGGGGCGGGGGGATCCCCAGGGTCCTGACTTTC.

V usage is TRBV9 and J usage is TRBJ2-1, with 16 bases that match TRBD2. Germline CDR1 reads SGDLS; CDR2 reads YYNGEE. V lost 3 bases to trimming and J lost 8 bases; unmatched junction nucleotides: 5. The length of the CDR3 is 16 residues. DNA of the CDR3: TGTGCCAGCAGCGCCGGGACTAGCGGGGGGGCCGATGAGCAGTTCTTC. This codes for CASSAGTSGGADEQFF.

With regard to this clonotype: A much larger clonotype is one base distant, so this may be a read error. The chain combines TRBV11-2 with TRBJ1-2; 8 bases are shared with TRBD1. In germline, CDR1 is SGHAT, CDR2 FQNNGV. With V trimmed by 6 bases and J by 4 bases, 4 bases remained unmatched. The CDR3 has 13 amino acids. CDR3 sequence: CASRSGTGYGYTF. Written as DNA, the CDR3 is TGTGCCAGCAGGTCCGGGACAGGCTATGGCTACACCTTC.

The DNA for the CDR3 is TGTGCCGCACCCGGACCAGAGAACACTGAAGCTTTCTTT. Encoded protein: CAAPGPENTEAFF. The V call is TRBV6-1, the J call TRBJ1-1; unclear D gene. The CDR3 runs 13 residues. Germline values: CDR1 MNHNS, CDR2 SASEGT. The V end was cut by 11 bases, the J end by 1 base, with 14 bases between.

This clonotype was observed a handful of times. The CDR3 nucleotides read TGTGCCAGCAGTTATGCGGGGGTGAACACTGAAGCTTTCTTT. Translated, it gives CASSYAGVNTEAFF. This chain joins TRBV6-5 and TRBJ1-1; tentative D call: TRBD1 (5 bases). Trimming took 3 bases from V and 0 from J, leaving 8 bases between them. Germline V gives CDR1 MNHEY, CDR2 SVGAGI. This CDR3 contains 14 residues.

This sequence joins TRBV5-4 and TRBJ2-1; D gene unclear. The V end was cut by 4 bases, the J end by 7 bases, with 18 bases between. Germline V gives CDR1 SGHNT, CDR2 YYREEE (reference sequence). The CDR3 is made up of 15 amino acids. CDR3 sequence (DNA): TGTGCCAGCAGCCCTGGACCCGACCTTGGGAATGAGCAGTTCTTC. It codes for CASSPGPDLGNEQFF.

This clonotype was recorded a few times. The CDR3 here is CASSSLPVDTQYF. CDR3 nucleotide sequence: TGTGCCAGCAGCTCCCTCCCGGTGGATACGCAGTATTTT. The rearrangement joins TRBV7-9 to TRBJ2-3, with unresolved D. V was pared by 4 bases and J by 6 bases, with 11 bases between. The germline gives CDR1 SEHNR, CDR2 FQNEAQ (reference sequence). CDR3 length: 13 residues. Based on the CDR3 plus reference TRBV7-9 and TRBJ2-3, the full variable domain is DTGVSQNPRHKITKRGQNVTFRCDPISEHNRLYWYRQTLGQGPEFLTYFQNEAQLEKSRLLSDRFSAERPKGSFSTLEIQRTEQGDSAMYLCASSSLPVDTQYFGPGTRLTVL.

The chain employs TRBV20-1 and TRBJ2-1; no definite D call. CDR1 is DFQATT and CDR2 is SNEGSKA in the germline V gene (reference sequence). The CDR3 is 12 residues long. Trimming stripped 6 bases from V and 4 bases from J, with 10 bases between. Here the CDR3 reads CSASDWYNEQFF. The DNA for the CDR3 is TGCAGTGCGTCTGACTGGTACAATGAGCAGTTCTTC.

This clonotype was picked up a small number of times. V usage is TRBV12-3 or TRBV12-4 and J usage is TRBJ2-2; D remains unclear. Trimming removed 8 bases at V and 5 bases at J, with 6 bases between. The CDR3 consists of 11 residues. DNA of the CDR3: TGTGCCAGCTTCAAGACCGGGGAGCTGTTTTTT. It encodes CASFKTGELFF.

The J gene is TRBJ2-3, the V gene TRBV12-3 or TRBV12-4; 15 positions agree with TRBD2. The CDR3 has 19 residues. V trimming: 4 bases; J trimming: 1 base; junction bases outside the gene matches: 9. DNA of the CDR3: TGTGCCAGCAGTTCGGGACTAGCGGGGGGCCTAACCGGCACAGATACGCAGTATTTT. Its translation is CASSSGLAGGLTGTDTQYF.

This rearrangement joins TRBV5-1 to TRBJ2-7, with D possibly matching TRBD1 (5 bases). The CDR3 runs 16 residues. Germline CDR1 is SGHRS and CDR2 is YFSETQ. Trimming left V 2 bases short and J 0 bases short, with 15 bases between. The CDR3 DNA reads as TGCGCCAGCAGCTTCTCGAGTCAGGGTTTCTCCTACGAGCAGTACTTC. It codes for CASSFSSQGFSYEQYF.

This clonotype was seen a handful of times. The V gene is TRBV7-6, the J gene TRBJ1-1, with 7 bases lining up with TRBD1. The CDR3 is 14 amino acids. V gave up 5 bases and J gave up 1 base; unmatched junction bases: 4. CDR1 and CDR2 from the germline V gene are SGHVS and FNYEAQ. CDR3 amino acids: CASSPRTGNTEAFF. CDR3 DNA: TGTGCCAGCAGCCCCCGGACAGGGAACACTGAAGCTTTCTTT. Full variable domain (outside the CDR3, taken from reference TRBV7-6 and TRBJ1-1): GAGVSQSPRYKVTKRGQDVALRCDPISGHVSLYWYRQALGQGPEFLTYFNYEAQQDKSGLPNDRFSAERPEGSISTLTIQRTEQRDSAMYRCASSPRTGNTEAFFGQGTRLTVV.

CDR3 amino acids: CATSDGQGGDEQYF. DNA of the CDR3: TGTGCCACCAGTGATGGACAGGGAGGCGACGAGCAGTACTTC. The chain uses TRBV24-1 and TRBJ2-7; 8 bases agree with TRBD1. Trimming took 3 bases from V and 5 from J; bases not matched to a gene: 5. The length of the CDR3 is 14 residues. Germline CDR1 and CDR2: KGHDR and SFDVKD.

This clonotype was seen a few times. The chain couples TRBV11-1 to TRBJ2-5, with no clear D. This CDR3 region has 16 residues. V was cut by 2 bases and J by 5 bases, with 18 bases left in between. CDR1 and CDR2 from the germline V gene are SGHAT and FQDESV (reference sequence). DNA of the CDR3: TGTGCCAGCAGCTTAAACCCCCGGGCCCCCGGGGAGACCCAGTACTTC. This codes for CASSLNPRAPGETQYF.

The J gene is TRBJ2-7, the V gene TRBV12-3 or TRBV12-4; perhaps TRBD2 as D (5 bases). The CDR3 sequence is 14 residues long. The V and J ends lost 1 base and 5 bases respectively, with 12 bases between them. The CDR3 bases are TGTGCCAGCAGTTTAGGGCAGGCGGGCGACGAGCAGTACTTC. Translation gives CASSLGQAGDEQYF.

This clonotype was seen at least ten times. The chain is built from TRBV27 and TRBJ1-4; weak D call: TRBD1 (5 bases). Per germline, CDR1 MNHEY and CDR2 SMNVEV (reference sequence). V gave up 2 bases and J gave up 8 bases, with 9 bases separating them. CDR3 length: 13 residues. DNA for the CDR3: TGTGCCAGCAGTTTACAGGGATCGGAAAAACTGTTTTTT. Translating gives CASSLQGSEKLFF.

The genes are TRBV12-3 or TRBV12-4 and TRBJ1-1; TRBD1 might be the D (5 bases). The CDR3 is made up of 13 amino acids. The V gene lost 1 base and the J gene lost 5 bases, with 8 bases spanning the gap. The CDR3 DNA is TGTGCCAGCAGTTTAGTCAGGGTGACTGAAGCTTTCTTT. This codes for CASSLVRVTEAFF.

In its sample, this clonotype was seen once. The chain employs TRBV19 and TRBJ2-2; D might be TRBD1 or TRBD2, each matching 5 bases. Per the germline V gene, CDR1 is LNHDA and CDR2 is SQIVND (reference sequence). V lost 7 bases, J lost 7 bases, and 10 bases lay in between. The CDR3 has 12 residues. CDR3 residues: CASKRGNGELFF. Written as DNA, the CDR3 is TGTGCCAGTAAGAGGGGTAACGGGGAGCTGTTTTTT.

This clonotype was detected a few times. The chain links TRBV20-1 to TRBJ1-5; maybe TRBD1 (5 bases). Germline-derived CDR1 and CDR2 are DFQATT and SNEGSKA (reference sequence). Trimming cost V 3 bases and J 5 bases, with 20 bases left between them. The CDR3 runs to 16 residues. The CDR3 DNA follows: TGCAGTGCTAGTACCGGGGCGATGGGCACGGATCAGCCCCAGCATTTT. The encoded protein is CSASTGAMGTDQPQHF.

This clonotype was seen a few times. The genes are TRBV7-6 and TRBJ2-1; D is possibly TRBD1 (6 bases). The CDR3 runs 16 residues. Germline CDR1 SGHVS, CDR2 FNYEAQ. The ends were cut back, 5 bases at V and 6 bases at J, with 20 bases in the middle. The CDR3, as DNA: TGTGCCAGCAGCCACAGGGCTAGCACCCAGGGCAATGAGCAGTTCTTC. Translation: CASSHRASTQGNEQFF.